A selection of T cell receptor beta chains follows, all from one sample in a study of shared clonotypes between healthy human individuals. Clones were sequenced by immunoSEQ multiplex PCR, and TCRdb holds only the in-frame ones, with some missing. Altogether some 2,400,000 clones are present, approximately 95% being singletons, with the ten largest covering approximately 0.13%. The sample taken for sequencing was naive CD4+ T cells sorted from blood. These TCRs come from a man aged 18 to 30 in good health. The CDR3 runs from the conserved cysteine through the conserved F or W. D genes are given only for firm matches. Clone sizes are given selectively: once, few, many, or a class where the clone is expanded.

J: TRBJ1-2; V: TRBV5-1; D: NA; size: NA; DNA: TGCGCCAGCAGCATGGACAGTCTCTATGGCTACACCTTC; CDR3: CASSMDSLYGYTF
J: TRBJ2-5; V: TRBV5-4; D: NA; size: NA; DNA: TGTGCCAGCAGCTTGTGGAGGGGGGAGACCCAGTACTTC; CDR3: CASSLWRGETQYF
J: TRBJ2-7; V: TRBV4-2; D: TRBD2; size: NA; DNA: TGTGCCAGCAGCCAAGATGCCGCGGGGGGGAATTTATACTACGAGCAGTACTTC; CDR3: CASSQDAAGGNLYYEQYF
J: TRBJ2-5; V: TRBV5-1; D: TRBD1; size: NA; DNA: TGCGCCAGCAGCTTGGGCGACAGGGACCTTGAGACCCAGTACTTC; CDR3: CASSLGDRDLETQYF
J: TRBJ2-1; V: TRBV18; D: NA; size: few; DNA: TGTGCCAGCTCACCACGGGACAACAATGAGCAGTTCTTC; CDR3: CASSPRDNNEQFF
J: TRBJ2-4; V: TRBV4-2; D: TRBD2; size: once; DNA: TGTGCCAGCAGCCAAGTACTAGCGGGGGGAAACATTCAGTACTTC; CDR3: CASSQVLAGGNIQYF
J: TRBJ2-7; V: TRBV11-2; D: TRBD1; size: NA; DNA: TGTGCCAGCAGTTTCCCCCCCGGACAGGGGAGGTACGAGCAGTACTTC; CDR3: CASSFPPGQGRYEQYF
J: TRBJ1-4; V: TRBV7-3; D: TRBD1; size: NA; DNA: TGTGCCAGCAGCTCTGGACAGGGCGCTGGCCCTGCAACTAATGAAAAACTGTTTTTT; CDR3: CASSSGQGAGPATNEKLFF
J: TRBJ2-2; V: TRBV29-1; D: NA; size: NA; DNA: TGCAGCGTTGAAGGGTCGAACACCGGGGAGCTGTTTTTT; CDR3: CSVEGSNTGELFF
J: TRBJ1-1; V: TRBV18; D: NA; size: NA; DNA: TGTGCCAGCTCCCGGGGGGGTTCCCCTGAAGCTTTCTTT; CDR3: CASSRGGSPEAFF
J: TRBJ2-7; V: TRBV10-2; D: NA; size: NA; DNA: TGCGCCAGCAGCGGACAATTCTACGAGCAGTACTTC; CDR3: CASSGQFYEQYF
J: TRBJ2-4; V: TRBV5-4; D: NA; size: NA; DNA: TGTGCCAGCAGCTTGGGGACCGCCACCGGCATTCAGTACTTC; CDR3: CASSLGTATGIQYF